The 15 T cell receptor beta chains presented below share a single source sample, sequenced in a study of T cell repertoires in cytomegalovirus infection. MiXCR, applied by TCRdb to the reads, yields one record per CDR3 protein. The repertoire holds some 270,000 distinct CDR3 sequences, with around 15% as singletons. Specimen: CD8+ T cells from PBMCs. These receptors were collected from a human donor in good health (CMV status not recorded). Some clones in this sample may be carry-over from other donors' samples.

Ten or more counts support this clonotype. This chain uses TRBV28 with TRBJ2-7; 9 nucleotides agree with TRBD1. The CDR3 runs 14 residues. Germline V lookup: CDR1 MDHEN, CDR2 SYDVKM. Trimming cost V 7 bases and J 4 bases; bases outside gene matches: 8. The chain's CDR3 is CASNFGTGQYEQYF. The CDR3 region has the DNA TGTGCCAGCAACTTTGGGACAGGGCAATACGAGCAGTACTTC.

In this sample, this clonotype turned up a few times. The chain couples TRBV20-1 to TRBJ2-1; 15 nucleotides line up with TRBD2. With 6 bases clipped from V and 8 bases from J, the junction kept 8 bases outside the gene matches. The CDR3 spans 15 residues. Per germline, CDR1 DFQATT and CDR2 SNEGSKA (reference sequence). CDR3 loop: CSAERTSGGADEQFF. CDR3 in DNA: TGCAGTGCCGAGCGGACTAGCGGGGGGGCAGATGAGCAGTTCTTC.

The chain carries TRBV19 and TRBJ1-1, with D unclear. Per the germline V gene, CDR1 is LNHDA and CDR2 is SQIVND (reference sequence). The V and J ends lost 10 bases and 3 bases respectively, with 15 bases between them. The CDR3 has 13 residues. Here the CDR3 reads CATSPRPDTEAFF. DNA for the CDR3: TGTGCCACCTCTCCGCGACCCGACACTGAAGCTTTCTTT.

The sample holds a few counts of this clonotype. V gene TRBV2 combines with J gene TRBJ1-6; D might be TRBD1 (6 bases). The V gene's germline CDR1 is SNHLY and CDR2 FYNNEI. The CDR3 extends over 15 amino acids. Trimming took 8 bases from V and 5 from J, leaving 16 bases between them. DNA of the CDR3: TGTGCCAGCTTCGGGGGGGGGCCTGATAATTCACCCCTCCACTTT. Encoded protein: CASFGGGPDNSPLHF.

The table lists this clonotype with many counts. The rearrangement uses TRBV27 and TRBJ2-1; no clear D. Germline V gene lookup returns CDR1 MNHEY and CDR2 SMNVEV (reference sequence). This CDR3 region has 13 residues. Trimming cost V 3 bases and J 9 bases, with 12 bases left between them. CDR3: CASSLKRVAEQFF. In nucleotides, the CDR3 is TGTGCCAGCAGTTTGAAACGGGTTGCTGAGCAGTTCTTC.

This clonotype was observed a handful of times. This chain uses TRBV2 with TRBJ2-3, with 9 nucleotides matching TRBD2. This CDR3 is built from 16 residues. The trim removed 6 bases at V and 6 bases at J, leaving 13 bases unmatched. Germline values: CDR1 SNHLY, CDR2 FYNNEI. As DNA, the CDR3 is TGTGCCAGCAGCCCCCGCGCGGGGGGGCCAGCGGATACGCAGTATTTT. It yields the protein CASSPRAGGPADTQYF.

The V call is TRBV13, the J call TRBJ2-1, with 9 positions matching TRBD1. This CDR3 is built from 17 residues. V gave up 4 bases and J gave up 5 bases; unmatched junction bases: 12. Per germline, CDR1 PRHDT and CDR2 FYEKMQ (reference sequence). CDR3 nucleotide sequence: TGTGCCAGCAGCTCCGCCTCGGGACAGGGCGTCCACAATGAGCAGTTCTTC. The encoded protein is CASSSASGQGVHNEQFF.

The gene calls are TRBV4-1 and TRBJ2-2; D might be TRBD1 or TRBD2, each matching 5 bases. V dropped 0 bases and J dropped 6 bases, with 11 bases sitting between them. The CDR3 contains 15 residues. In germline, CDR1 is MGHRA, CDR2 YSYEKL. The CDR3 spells CASSQEPPGPGELFF. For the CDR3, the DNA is TGCGCCAGCAGCCAAGAACCCCCGGGGCCCGGGGAGCTGTTTTTT.

CDR3 sequence (DNA): TGTGCCAGCAGTTACCTCCGGGGCACAGATACGCAGTATTTT. This gives the protein CASSYLRGTDTQYF. The genes are TRBV6-6 and TRBJ2-3; D remains unclear. Germline CDR1 reads MNHNY; CDR2 reads SVGAGI (reference sequence). CDR3 size: 14 residues. V was clipped by 2 bases and J by 1 base, with 7 bases between them.

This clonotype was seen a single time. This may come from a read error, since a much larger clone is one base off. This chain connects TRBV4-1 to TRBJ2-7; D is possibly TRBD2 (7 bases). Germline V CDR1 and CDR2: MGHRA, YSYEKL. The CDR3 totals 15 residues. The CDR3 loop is CANSQSGAGDYEQYF. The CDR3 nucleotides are TGCGCCAACAGCCAATCAGGGGCGGGAGACTACGAGCAGTACTTC.

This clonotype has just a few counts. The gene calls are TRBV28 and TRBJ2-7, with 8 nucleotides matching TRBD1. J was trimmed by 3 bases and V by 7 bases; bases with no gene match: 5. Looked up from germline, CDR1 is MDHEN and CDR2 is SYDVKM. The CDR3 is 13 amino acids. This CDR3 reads CASTSDRGYEQYF. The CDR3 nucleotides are TGTGCCAGCACTAGCGACAGGGGCTACGAGCAGTACTTC.

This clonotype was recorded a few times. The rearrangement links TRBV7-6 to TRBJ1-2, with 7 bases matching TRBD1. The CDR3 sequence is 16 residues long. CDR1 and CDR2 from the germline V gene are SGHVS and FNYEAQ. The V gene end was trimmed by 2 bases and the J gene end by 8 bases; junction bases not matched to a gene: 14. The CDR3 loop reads CASSLSIGGEGEGYTF. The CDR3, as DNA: TGTGCCAGCAGCTTAAGTATAGGGGGCGAAGGGGAAGGCTACACCTTC. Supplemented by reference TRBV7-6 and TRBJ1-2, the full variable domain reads GAGVSQSPRYKVTKRGQDVALRCDPISGHVSLYWYRQALGQGPEFLTYFNYEAQQDKSGLPNDRFSAERPEGSISTLTIQRTEQRDSAMYRCASSLSIGGEGEGYTFGSGTRLTVV.

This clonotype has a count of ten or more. In DNA, the CDR3 is TGTGCCAGCAGCCGAGCAGAGGCCCCTGAAGCTTTCTTT. Protein: CASSRAEAPEAFF. The chain joins TRBV7-9 to TRBJ1-1; D uncertain. The germline gives CDR1 SEHNR, CDR2 FQNEAQ (reference sequence). Deletions cut 5 bases from V and 6 bases from J, with 13 bases between. CDR3 length: 13 residues. The entire variable domain, with the rest obtained from reference TRBV7-9 and TRBJ1-1, is as follows: DTGVSQNPRHKITKRGQNVTFRCDPISEHNRLYWYRQTLGQGPEFLTYFQNEAQLEKSRLLSDRFSAERPKGSFSTLEIQRTEQGDSAMYLCASSRAEAPEAFFGQGTRLTVV.

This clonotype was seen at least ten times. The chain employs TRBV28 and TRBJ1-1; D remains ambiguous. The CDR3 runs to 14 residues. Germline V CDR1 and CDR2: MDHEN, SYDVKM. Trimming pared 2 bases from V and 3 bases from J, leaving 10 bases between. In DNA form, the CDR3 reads TGTGCCAGCAGTTTACTCCACAGAGACACTGAAGCTTTCTTT. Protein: CASSLLHRDTEAFF.

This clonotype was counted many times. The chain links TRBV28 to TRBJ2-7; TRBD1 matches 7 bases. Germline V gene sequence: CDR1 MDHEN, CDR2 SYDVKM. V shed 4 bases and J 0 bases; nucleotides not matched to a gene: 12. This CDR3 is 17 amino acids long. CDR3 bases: TGTGCCAGCAGTTCCGATGGGGGACAGCCCCGCTCCTACGAGCAGTACTTC. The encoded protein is CASSSDGGQPRSYEQYF.